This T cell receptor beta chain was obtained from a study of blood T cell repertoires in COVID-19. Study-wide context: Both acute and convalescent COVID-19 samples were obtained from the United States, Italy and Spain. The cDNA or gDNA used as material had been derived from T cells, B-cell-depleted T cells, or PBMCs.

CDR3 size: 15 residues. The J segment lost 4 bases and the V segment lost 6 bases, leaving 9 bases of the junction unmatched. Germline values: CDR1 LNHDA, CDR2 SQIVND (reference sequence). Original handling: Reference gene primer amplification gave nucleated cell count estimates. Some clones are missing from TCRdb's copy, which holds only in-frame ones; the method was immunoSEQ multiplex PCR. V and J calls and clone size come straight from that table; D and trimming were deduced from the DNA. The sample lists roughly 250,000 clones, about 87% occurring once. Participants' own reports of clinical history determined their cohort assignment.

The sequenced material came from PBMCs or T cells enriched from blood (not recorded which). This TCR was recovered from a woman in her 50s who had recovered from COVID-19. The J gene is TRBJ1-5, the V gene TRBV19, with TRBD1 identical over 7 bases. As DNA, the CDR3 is TGTGCCAGTAGCAAAGGGGGCCGGGGGAATCAGCCCCAGCATTTT. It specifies CASSKGGRGNQPQHF.